This TCR beta chain was retrieved from a study of beta chain features in type 1 diabetes (dated by TCRdb to 2016 to 2019). Some background on the complete study: No differences in mean age, gender distribution, total cell number or subset yield were found between patients and healthy donors. A total of approximately 100 million sorted cells were examined across all samples, and the number of cells per subset was strongly correlated with RNA yield. In the study, TCRB repertoires of sorted circulating CD4+ T cell subsets from recently diagnosed type 1 diabetes patients were compared with those of matched healthy donors. Regulatory and stem cell-like memory subsets were obtained from only 8 patients and about eight healthy donors, while naive and central memory subsets were obtained from all 30 or so donors. Broad study findings and their caveats: Because the HLA sub-analyses included only small numbers of individuals, any influence of HLA type on TCRB rearrangement was left unresolved. At VDJ recombination sites, patients with type 1 diabetes made fewer insertions and deleted more nucleotides, a pattern implying thymic rearrangement abnormalities. Type 1 diabetes patients showed a moderate but significant shortening of TCRB CDR3 length in all four CD4+ subsets. Naive, central memory and regulatory TCRB repertoires appeared to be more alike among patients than among healthy donors. Because cDNA was sequenced instead of genomic DNA, highly expressing activated cells could be over-represented, though the groups showed no difference in activation or CD3 levels. PCR might favor shorter templates, but patient and control samples were amplified and corrected together, so any skew would affect both groups equally.

The CDR3 holds 15 amino acids from the cysteine to the phenylalanine. Only CDR3 DNA is held: 45 bases, read in frame from base 1. The germline V gene yields SGHRS for CDR1 and YFSETQ for CDR2. Unmatched junction bases come to 6, with V trimmed by 0 bases and J by 8 bases. Worth noting for this clone: The antigen it recognizes is unknown. Base qualities were left out, and no much larger clone turns up one base away.

All of the isolated RNA was reverse transcribed with the High Capacity cDNA Reverse Transcription Kit, so expressed TCRB transcripts were sequenced. Deep immunoSEQ sequencing was applied to naive, central memory and regulatory T cell samples, giving an average of about 3.4 million total reads per sample. After sorted cells were lysed in RLT buffer, RNA was extracted with DNase-treated RNeasy Micro or Mini kits, with the choice depending on cell number. To prevent cross-contamination, every cell subset was processed on its own, while patient and healthy donor samples were processed together. The immunoSEQ multiplex PCR was used to amplify TCRB sequences from cDNA, yielding 87-bp fragments that span the CDR3 region. The amplicons were sequenced using the Illumina HiSeq platform. Regarding the original processing steps: Synthetic template baselines were used to correct PCR bias computationally, reads within Hamming distance 2 were collapsed together, and singletons that could not be merged were discarded. Reads were aligned against IMGT so that V, D and J genes, CDR3 length and insertions or deletions at six rearrangement sites could be assigned. Clonotype counts were normalized to sorted cell number within each subset before computing true diversity and Gini coefficients with the tcR R package. Repertoire sharing was quantified using the overlap coefficient calculated on TCRB nucleotide sequences. What TCRdb holds here is the immuneACCESS table cut down to in-frame rearrangements. Part of the clones is not present; checked against another copy, under half of the missing clones reflect an unresolved V gene, and the others are unexplained. That table is the source of V, J and clone size, and D and trimming were worked out from the DNA. This sample lists 150,000 to 200,000 clones; about 9.1% were detected once. Clones ranked in the top ten supply 2% to 2.5% of the sample.

A single peripheral blood draw of roughly 0.11 L on average was collected from each donor into heparinised tubes. Using a panel that included CD45RO, CCR7, CD25, CD127, CD95 and CD27, naive, central memory, regulatory and stem cell-like memory CD4+ T cells were sorted on a BD FACSAria II. All sorted populations exceeded 95% purity. Right away, PBMCs were isolated by Lymphoprep density gradient centrifugation and were stained directly, with no culture step. Samples were stained and sorted in pairs, with one healthy donor and one patient per experiment, so that batch effects were minimized. The rearrangement combines TRBV5-1 with TRBJ2-1; 9 bases in the middle match TRBD2. Input material: central memory CD4+ T cells from blood. The sequence came from a woman younger than 35 in good health. The CDR3 here reads CASSLGLAGADEQFF. The sequenced DNA is TGCGCCAGCAGCTTGGGGTTAGCGGGGGCTGATGAGCAGTTCTTC.